Listed below are T cell receptor beta chains from one sample, sequenced in a study of blood T cell repertoires in COVID-19. TCRdb keeps only in-frame clones here, not all; method: immunoSEQ multiplex PCR. The sample records about 240,000 clones, around 86% being singletons. Sequences were obtained from peripheral blood. All receptors come from a man aged 80 or over with acute or convalescent COVID-19. Each CDR3 is given with its conserved first and last residue. Fields, in order: J gene, D gene, V gene, CDR3 protein, CDR3 DNA. D genes are given only for firm matches.

j_gene: TRBJ2-5
d_gene: NA
v_gene: TRBV18
CDR3aa: CASSPLRLESGLEETQYF
CDR3nt: TGTGCCAGCTCACCATTACGACTAGAATCGGGGCTTGAAGAGACCCAGTACTTC

j_gene: TRBJ2-6
d_gene: NA
v_gene: TRBV12-5
CDR3aa: CASGLGLSGANVLTF
CDR3nt: TGTGCTAGTGGTTTGGGGCTCTCTGGGGCCAACGTCCTGACTTTC

j_gene: TRBJ1-5
d_gene: NA
v_gene: TRBV15
CDR3aa: CATSRGNTQHF
CDR3nt: TGTGCCACCAGCAGAGGTAATACCCAGCATTTT

j_gene: TRBJ2-5
d_gene: TRBD1
v_gene: TRBV6-5
CDR3aa: CASSYSTRTGKETQYF
CDR3nt: TGTGCCAGCAGTTACTCGACTAGGACAGGGAAGGAGACCCAGTACTTC

j_gene: TRBJ2-5
d_gene: NA
v_gene: TRBV24-1
CDR3aa: CATSVGRAQYF
CDR3nt: TGTGCCACCAGTGTTGGCAGGGCCCAGTACTTC

j_gene: TRBJ2-7
d_gene: NA
v_gene: TRBV19
CDR3aa: CASSIGGYEQYF
CDR3nt: TGTGCCAGTAGTATCGGCGGCTACGAGCAGTACTTC

j_gene: TRBJ1-6
d_gene: TRBD1
v_gene: TRBV27
CDR3aa: CASSPGTENSPLHF
CDR3nt: TGTGCCAGCAGTCCCGGGACAGAAAATTCACCCCTCCACTTT

j_gene: TRBJ1-2
d_gene: NA
v_gene: TRBV3-1/TRBV3-2
CDR3aa: CASSQVVSGKYGYTF
CDR3nt: TGTGCCAGCAGCCAAGTTGTGTCAGGGAAGTATGGCTACACCTTC

j_gene: TRBJ2-7
d_gene: TRBD1
v_gene: TRBV24-1
CDR3aa: CATSDPADRGPYEQYF
CDR3nt: TGTGCCACCAGTGACCCTGCCGACAGGGGGCCCTACGAGCAGTACTTC

j_gene: TRBJ1-5
d_gene: TRBD1
v_gene: TRBV27
CDR3aa: CASSLHGQGQPQHF
CDR3nt: TGTGCCAGCAGTTTACACGGACAGGGACAGCCCCAGCATTTT

j_gene: TRBJ1-4
d_gene: TRBD1
v_gene: TRBV18
CDR3aa: CASSPRGQDEKLFF
CDR3nt: TGTGCCAGCTCACCCAGAGGACAGGATGAAAAACTGTTTTTT

j_gene: TRBJ1-1
d_gene: TRBD1
v_gene: TRBV20-1
CDR3aa: CSASHPPQGTEAFF
CDR3nt: TGCAGTGCTAGTCATCCTCCACAGGGGACTGAAGCTTTCTTT

j_gene: TRBJ2-5
d_gene: NA
v_gene: TRBV20-1
CDR3aa: CSASLDLSAGTQEAQYF
CDR3nt: TGCAGTGCTAGTCTGGATTTGTCCGCGGGGACCCAAGAGGCCCAGTACTTC

j_gene: TRBJ1-2
d_gene: NA
v_gene: TRBV28
CDR3aa: CASSLSGILYYGYTF
CDR3nt: TGTGCCAGCAGTTTATCAGGGATTCTATACTATGGCTACACCTTC

j_gene: TRBJ2-2
d_gene: NA
v_gene: TRBV19
CDR3aa: CASRHRANTGELFF
CDR3nt: TGTGCCAGTAGGCACAGGGCGAACACCGGGGAGCTGTTTTTT

j_gene: TRBJ2-1
d_gene: TRBD1
v_gene: TRBV29-1
CDR3aa: CSVGRRGLVHRNEQFF
CDR3nt: TGCAGCGTTGGCCGCAGGGGGCTGGTGCATCGGAATGAGCAGTTCTTC

j_gene: TRBJ1-5
d_gene: TRBD1
v_gene: TRBV5-1
CDR3aa: CASSWEGTGNQPQHF
CDR3nt: TGCGCCAGCAGCTGGGAAGGGACAGGTAATCAGCCCCAGCATTTT

j_gene: TRBJ2-3
d_gene: NA
v_gene: TRBV21-1
CDR3aa: CASSPLKQGRGPTDTQYF
CDR3nt: TGTGCCAGCAGCCCCCTGAAGCAGGGGAGGGGTCCCACAGATACGCAGTATTTT

j_gene: TRBJ1-5
d_gene: NA
v_gene: TRBV29-1
CDR3aa: CSVADSGSNQPQHF
CDR3nt: TGCAGCGTCGCGGACAGTGGCAGCAATCAGCCCCAGCATTTT

j_gene: TRBJ1-1
d_gene: NA
v_gene: TRBV11-2
CDR3aa: CASRPRQAGEAFF
CDR3nt: TGTGCCAGCAGGCCACGACAGGCAGGTGAAGCTTTCTTT

j_gene: TRBJ2-7
d_gene: TRBD1
v_gene: TRBV5-8
CDR3aa: CASSPSLTGGRYEQYF
CDR3nt: TGTGCCAGCAGCCCTTCCCTTACAGGGGGCCGCTACGAGCAGTACTTC

j_gene: TRBJ1-1
d_gene: NA
v_gene: TRBV5-5
CDR3aa: CASSRPQGNTEAFF
CDR3nt: TGTGCCAGCAGCCGACCTCAGGGGAACACTGAAGCTTTCTTT

j_gene: TRBJ1-1
d_gene: TRBD1
v_gene: TRBV7-9
CDR3aa: CASSLAGTGVNTEAFF
CDR3nt: TGTGCCAGCAGCTTAGCCGGGACAGGGGTGAACACTGAAGCTTTCTTT

j_gene: TRBJ2-7
d_gene: TRBD1
v_gene: TRBV3-1/TRBV3-2
CDR3aa: CASSPATGGSYEQYF
CDR3nt: TGTGCCAGCAGCCCGGCGACAGGGGGCTCCTACGAGCAGTACTTC

j_gene: TRBJ1-3
d_gene: TRBD1
v_gene: TRBV19
CDR3aa: CASSPAGTGRNTIYF
CDR3nt: TGTGCCAGTAGCCCGGCCGGGACAGGGAGAAACACCATATATTTT

j_gene: TRBJ1-6
d_gene: TRBD1
v_gene: TRBV11-3
CDR3aa: CASSSGQGDNSPLHF
CDR3nt: TGTGCCAGCAGCTCTGGACAGGGGGATAATTCACCCCTCCACTTT

j_gene: TRBJ2-1
d_gene: TRBD2
v_gene: TRBV6-2/TRBV6-3
CDR3aa: CASSFPGGAPNEQFF
CDR3nt: TGTGCCAGCAGTTTCCCGGGGGGGGCGCCTAATGAGCAGTTCTTC

j_gene: TRBJ1-2
d_gene: NA
v_gene: TRBV10-3
CDR3aa: CAIHRENYGYTF
CDR3nt: TGTGCCATCCACAGAGAGAACTATGGCTACACCTTC

j_gene: TRBJ1-6
d_gene: NA
v_gene: TRBV24-1
CDR3aa: CATSGRGTNSPLHF
CDR3nt: TGTGCCACCAGTGGTAGGGGAACCAATTCACCCCTCCACTTT

j_gene: TRBJ1-6
d_gene: TRBD1
v_gene: TRBV19
CDR3aa: CASAGQGSSYNSPLHF
CDR3nt: TGTGCCAGTGCTGGACAGGGGAGCTCCTATAATTCACCCCTCCACTTT

j_gene: TRBJ1-1
d_gene: TRBD1
v_gene: TRBV7-2
CDR3aa: CASSTRTGLPIEAFF
CDR3nt: TGTGCCAGCAGCACCCGGACAGGGCTTCCTATTGAAGCTTTCTTT

j_gene: TRBJ2-1
d_gene: TRBD2
v_gene: TRBV7-2
CDR3aa: CASSSASGGVYNEQFF
CDR3nt: TGTGCCAGCAGCAGCGCTAGCGGGGGGGTTTACAATGAGCAGTTCTTC

j_gene: TRBJ2-1
d_gene: NA
v_gene: TRBV10-2
CDR3aa: CASAGLTSNEQFF
CDR3nt: TGCGCCAGCGCGGGCCTAACGAGTAATGAGCAGTTCTTC

j_gene: TRBJ2-3
d_gene: TRBD2
v_gene: TRBV7-2
CDR3aa: CASSYLAGVATDTQYF
CDR3nt: TGTGCCAGCAGTTACCTAGCGGGGGTCGCCACAGATACGCAGTATTTT

j_gene: TRBJ1-5
d_gene: NA
v_gene: TRBV19
CDR3aa: CASRTSTGGRQPQHF
CDR3nt: TGTGCCAGTAGGACATCGACGGGAGGTAGGCAGCCCCAGCATTTT

j_gene: TRBJ2-1
d_gene: TRBD2
v_gene: TRBV18
CDR3aa: CASRGDLSNEQFF
CDR3nt: TGTGCCAGCCGGGGGGACCTATCTAATGAGCAGTTCTTC

j_gene: TRBJ1-2
d_gene: TRBD1
v_gene: TRBV18
CDR3aa: CASSPLDRVSYGYTF
CDR3nt: TGTGCCAGCTCACCACTGGACAGGGTTTCCTATGGCTACACCTTC